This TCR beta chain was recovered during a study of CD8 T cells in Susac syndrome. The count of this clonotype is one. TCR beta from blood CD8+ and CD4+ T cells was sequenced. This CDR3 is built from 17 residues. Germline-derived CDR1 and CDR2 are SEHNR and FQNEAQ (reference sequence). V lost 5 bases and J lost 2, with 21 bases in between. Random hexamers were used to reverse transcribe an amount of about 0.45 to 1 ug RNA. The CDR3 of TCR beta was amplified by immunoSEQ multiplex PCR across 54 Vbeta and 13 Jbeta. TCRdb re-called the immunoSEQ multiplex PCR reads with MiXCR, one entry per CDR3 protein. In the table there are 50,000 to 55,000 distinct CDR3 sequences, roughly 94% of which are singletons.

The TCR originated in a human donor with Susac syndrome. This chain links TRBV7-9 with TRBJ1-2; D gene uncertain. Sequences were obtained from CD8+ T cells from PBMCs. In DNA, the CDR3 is TGTGCCAGCAGCCCCACTCGCACCCCGGCTGGGAACTATGGCTACACCTTC. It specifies CASSPTRTPAGNYGYTF.